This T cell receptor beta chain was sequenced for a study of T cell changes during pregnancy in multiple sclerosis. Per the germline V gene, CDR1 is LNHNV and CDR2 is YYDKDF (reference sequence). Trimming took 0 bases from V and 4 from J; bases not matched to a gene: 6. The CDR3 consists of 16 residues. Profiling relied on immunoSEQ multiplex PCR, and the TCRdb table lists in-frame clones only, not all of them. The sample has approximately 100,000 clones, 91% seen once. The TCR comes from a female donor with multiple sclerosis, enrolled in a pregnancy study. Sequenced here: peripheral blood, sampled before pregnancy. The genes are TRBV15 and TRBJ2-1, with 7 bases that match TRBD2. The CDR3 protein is CATSRDREGLYNEQFF. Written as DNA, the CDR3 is TGTGCCACCAGCAGAGACAGGGAGGGCCTTTACAATGAGCAGTTCTTC.